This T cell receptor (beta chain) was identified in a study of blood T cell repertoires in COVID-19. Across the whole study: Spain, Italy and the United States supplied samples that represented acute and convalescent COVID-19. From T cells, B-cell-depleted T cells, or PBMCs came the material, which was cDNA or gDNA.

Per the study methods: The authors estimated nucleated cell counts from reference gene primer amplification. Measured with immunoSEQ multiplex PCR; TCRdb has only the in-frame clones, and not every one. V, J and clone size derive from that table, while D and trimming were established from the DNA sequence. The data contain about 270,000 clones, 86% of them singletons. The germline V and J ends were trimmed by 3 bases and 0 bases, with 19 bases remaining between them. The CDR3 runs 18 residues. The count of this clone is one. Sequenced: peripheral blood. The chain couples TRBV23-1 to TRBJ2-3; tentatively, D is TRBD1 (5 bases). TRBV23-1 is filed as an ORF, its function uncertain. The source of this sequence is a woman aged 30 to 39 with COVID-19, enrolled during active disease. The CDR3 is CASSHSGYVDTSTDTQYF. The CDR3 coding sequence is TGCGCCAGCAGTCACTCCGGATACGTGGACACAAGCACAGATACGCAGTATTTT.